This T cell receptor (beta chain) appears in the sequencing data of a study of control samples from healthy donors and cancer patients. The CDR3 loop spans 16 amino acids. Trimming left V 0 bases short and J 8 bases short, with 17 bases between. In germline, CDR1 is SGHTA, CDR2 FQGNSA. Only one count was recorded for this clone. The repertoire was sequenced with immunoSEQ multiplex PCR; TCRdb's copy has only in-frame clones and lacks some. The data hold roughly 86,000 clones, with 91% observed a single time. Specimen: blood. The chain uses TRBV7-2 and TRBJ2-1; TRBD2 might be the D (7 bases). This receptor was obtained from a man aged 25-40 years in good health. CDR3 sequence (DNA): TGTGCCAGCAGCTTAGCCCTCCACGGGGGGCGGGATGAGCAGTTCTTC. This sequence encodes CASSLALHGGRDEQFF.